This T cell receptor beta chain was obtained from a study of molecular identifiers for immune sequencing clone quantification (dated by TCRdb to the late 2010s). Notes on the research overall: For a replicate experiment, RNA from roughly 18,000 or 92,000 naive CD8 T cells was divided into five aliquots, and four of the five aliquots were sequenced. The study was a methods study using CD8 T cells to benchmark molecular-identifier clustering-based TCR repertoire sequencing (MIDCIRS) and TCR RNA copy counting.

What the work shows at the level of the full study, not this receptor alone: Even against a background of 800,000 to 1,000,000 naive CD8 T cells, spiked-in Jurkat TCR RNA amounting to a single cell's worth was reported to be detectable. Naive libraries contained spiked-in Jurkat TCR RNA (10 copies' worth), which is not part of the donor repertoire. When barcode sub-clustering was not used, chimeric consensus sequences inflated TCR diversity, with chimeras reaching as high as 47%. The sizes of highly expanded clones could end up underestimated when identical TCR molecules share a barcode. Modeling gave roughly 2.9 recovered TCR RNA copies per cell versus about 10 by digital PCR, implying approximately 30% capture efficiency. In CMV-specific effector cells, over 98% of molecules were held by clones above 20 RNA copies, whereas under 1% of molecules were held by such clones in naive cells.

From the cysteine up to the phenylalanine, the CDR3 has a length of 15 residues. Of the read, only the CDR3 DNA is kept; its 45 bases are in frame from base 1. CDR1 and CDR2 (MNHEY, SMNVEV) derive from the germline V gene (reference sequence). Naive CD8 T cell libraries were made from around 20,000 to 1,000,000 sorted cells using 10%, 30% or 50% of purified RNA. Naive CD8 T cells, defined as CD8+CD4-CCR7+CD45RA+, were FACS-sorted into RLT Plus buffer on a BD FACSAria II. Detection sensitivity was tested by spiking Jurkat RNA equal to fewer than twelve TCR copies' worth into samples containing roughly 17,000-1,100,000 naive CD8 T cells. Enrichment of CD8 T cells was performed with RosetteSep CD8+ T Cell Enrichment Cocktail and Ficoll-Paque, after which ACK red cell lysis was carried out. The library was obtained by PCR. Sequencer: Illumina HiSeq 4000. Bulk TCR libraries were prepared as previously described, using TCR primers listed in Table S5. The Qiagen AllPrep DNA/RNA kit was used to purify total RNA. Before analysis, reads from multiple sequencing runs of one library were combined. From the authors' description of their analysis: Only reads with exact TCR constant sequence were kept, trimmed to 150 nt, and grouped by their 12-nt molecular barcodes. Reads in each barcode group were sub-clustered using a 15% Levenshtein threshold, and a quality-weighted consensus sequence was built for each RNA molecule. Non-functional sequences were filtered out, along with any lower-count sequence sitting one edit away from another sequence. On the basis of fitting two negative binomial distributions, barcode sub-clusters with fewer than 20% of the maximum read count were discarded. TCRdb redid the processing of the public reads, applying fastp at Q25 and MiXCR, and retained in-frame beta chains. Each CDR3 protein appears once, grouped with its most common genes and DNA. In this record, the V and J calls reflect TCRdb's handling and not the investigators' own analysis. For this sample the table gives about 640,000 distinct CDR3 sequences, of which approximately 20% were detected only once. Roughly 0.83% of the sample comes from the top ten.

Regarding this clonotype: What this receptor recognizes is not known. This may stem from a read error, because a much larger clone lies one nucleotide away.

This receptor was identified in a human donor in good health. Some libraries in this study had Jurkat cell RNA spiked in. The chain is made from TRBV27 and TRBJ2-7; the D segment could be TRBD2, given 7 matching bases. The sample taken for sequencing was naive CD8+ T cells from blood, with Jurkat cell RNA spiked in. Explained via the paper, the cell subset or site label denotes: FACS-sorted CD8+CD4-CCR7+CD45RA+ naive T cells. The CDR3 protein sequence reads: CASSSRGGGSYEQHF. The sequence in DNA is TGTGCCAGCAGTTCCCGCGGGGGCGGGTCCTACGAGCAGCACTTC.